These T cell receptor beta chains were read from a single sample in a study of cytomegalovirus exposure and HLA in healthy donors. The assay was immunoSEQ multiplex PCR, and TCRdb's table has in-frame clones only and misses some. Of tens of thousands of clones detected, around 90% appear once; the ten largest clones hold less than 2.5%. Material: PBMCs. These receptors came from a man aged 18 to 29 in good health and CMV-seronegative. CDR3s include the opening cysteine and the closing phenylalanine or tryptophan. Each record gives: V gene, clone size, D gene, J gene, CDR3 protein, CDR3 DNA. D genes are given only for firm matches. The size field is filled for only some rows; it gives once, few, many or a size class.

>TRBV30|NA|TRBD2|TRBJ2-7
CAWSVPGLAAEQYF
TGTGCCTGGAGTGTCCCGGGACTAGCAGCCGAGCAGTACTTC
>TRBV7-2|once|NA|TRBJ1-2
CASSPPTRGYTF
TGTGCCAGCAGCCCACCGACAAGAGGCTACACCTTC
>TRBV11-3|NA|TRBD2|TRBJ2-5
CASSLDIGGTRGQETQYF
TGTGCCAGCAGCTTAGATATCGGGGGGACGCGAGGACAAGAGACCCAGTACTTC
>TRBV18|NA|NA|TRBJ2-3
CASSPYRDLDTQYF
TGTGCCAGCTCACCGTACCGGGACTTGGATACGCAGTATTTT
>TRBV28|NA|NA|TRBJ2-1
CASSPDTSPRNEQFF
TGTGCCAGCAGTCCGGACACTAGCCCCCGCAATGAGCAGTTCTTC
>TRBV7-2|NA|NA|TRBJ2-3
CASSLAFGDTQYF
TGTGCCAGCAGCTTAGCTTTTGGCGATACGCAGTATTTT
>TRBV27|few|NA|TRBJ1-2
CASRITGTTNYGYTF
TGTGCCAGCAGAATAACAGGGACAACTAACTATGGCTACACCTTC
>TRBV11-2|NA|NA|TRBJ2-1
CASSLASPGEQFF
TGTGCCAGCAGCTTAGCGAGCCCTGGTGAGCAGTTCTTC
>TRBV4-2|NA|TRBD2|TRBJ2-1
CASSQVTSGSDEQFF
TGTGCCAGCAGCCAAGTGACTAGCGGGAGCGATGAGCAGTTCTTC
>TRBV4-1|NA|TRBD1|TRBJ2-1
CASSQGGTGGYNEQFF
TGCGCCAGCAGCCAAGGAGGGACAGGGGGCTACAATGAGCAGTTCTTC